This TCR beta chain is from a study of cytomegalovirus exposure and HLA in healthy donors. Trimming removed 3 bases at V and 1 base at J, with 13 bases between. The germline V gene encodes CDR1 GTSNPN and CDR2 SVGIG (reference sequence). This CDR3 contains 16 residues. Primers for the PCR totalled 60 Vbeta and 13 Jbeta. Libraries were prepared by immunoSEQ multiplex PCR; TCRdb keeps only in-frame clonotypes and omits some of them. The sample contains 150,000 to 200,000 clones, roughly four fifths of which appear only once. Sequencing was carried out using PBMCs. V gene TRBV30 combines with J gene TRBJ1-6, with D perhaps TRBD1 (6 bases). This TCR came from a male donor in good health and CMV-seronegative. CDR3 sequence (DNA): TGTGCCTGGAGCCCGGCCAGGGGTTCCTATAATTCACCCCTCCACTTT. Encoded protein: CAWSPARGSYNSPLHF.